This T cell receptor (beta chain) was retrieved from a study of shared clonotypes between healthy human individuals. Overall study findings and caveats: Some clonotypes were shared by all four sorted-subset donors, while others were not shared. The non-shared ones had lower generation probabilities than the shared ones.

This table comes from immunoSEQ multiplex PCR, and its TCRdb copy is limited to in-frame clones, with some not included. The sample contains roughly 2,000,000 clones, about 95% of which appear only once. Naive CD8 cells lacked CD45RO and underwent positive selection for CCR7, leaving out terminally differentiated effector memory CD45RA+ cells. Note on this clone: Antigen: not known.

V was cut by 5 bases and J by 3 bases, with 16 bases left in between. Germline V lookup: CDR1 MNHEY, CDR2 SMNVEV (reference sequence). This CDR3 comprises 15 residues. The sequencing input was naive CD8+ T cells sorted from blood. The chain is built from TRBV27 and TRBJ1-2; D is unresolved. This TCR came from a man aged 18 to 29 in good health. CDR3 sequence (DNA): TGTGCCAGCAGTCCCCTGGACTCTTCCTACTATGGCTACACCTTC. This gives the protein CASSPLDSSYYGYTF.